These T cell receptor beta chains were read from a single sample in a study of a mutant IDH1 vaccine in newly diagnosed glioma. Profiled with immunoSEQ multiplex PCR; TCRdb holds only in-frame clones, not every one. In the table there are about 59,000 clones, about 91% of which are singletons. The sequencing used PBMCs, collected from a glioma patient treated with radiotherapy, temozolomide or both. The receptors originated from a man in his forties or fifties with glioma. Both conserved end residues are part of each CDR3. A D gene is named only where the DNA matches it firmly. The size of a clone is reported for some rows only, either as once, few or many, or as a class for expanded clones.

v_call	d_call	j_call	clone_size	cdr3_aa	cdr3_nt
TRBV18	.	TRBJ2-3	.	CASSPSARSSTDTQYF	TGTGCCAGCTCACCATCGGCTAGAAGCAGCACAGATACGCAGTATTTT
TRBV5-6	.	TRBJ2-4	.	CASSFRGSLAKNIQYF	TGTGCCAGCAGCTTTAGGGGTTCTCTAGCCAAAAACATTCAGTACTTC
TRBV11-2	.	TRBJ2-1	once	CASSIAPPGNEQFF	TGTGCCAGCAGCATAGCGCCTCCGGGGAATGAGCAGTTCTTC
TRBV6-5	.	TRBJ2-7	.	CASSYDRQYSYEQYF	TGTGCCAGCAGTTACGACAGACAGTACTCCTACGAGCAGTACTTC
TRBV5-1	.	TRBJ1-2	.	CASRRDSLMVGYTF	TGCGCCAGCAGACGAGACAGCTTGATGGTGGGCTACACCTTC
TRBV4-3	.	TRBJ1-2	.	CASSQGPSSYGYTF	TGCGCCAGCAGCCAAGGTCCCTCTTCCTATGGCTACACCTTC
TRBV14	.	TRBJ2-7	.	CASSPLNPYEQYF	TGTGCCAGCAGCCCCCTTAATCCGTACGAGCAGTACTTC
TRBV19	TRBD2	TRBJ2-5	.	CASRSSGTRGGETQYF	TGTGCCAGTAGGTCATCCGGGACTAGGGGAGGCGAGACCCAGTACTTC
TRBV5-1	TRBD1	TRBJ1-1	.	CASSFTRTGVDTEAFF	TGCGCCAGCAGCTTCACCCGGACAGGGGTGGACACTGAAGCTTTCTTT
TRBV6-6	.	TRBJ2-2	once	CASSEVPELFF	TGTGCCAGCAGTGAGGTACCGGAGCTGTTTTTT
TRBV7-6	.	TRBJ2-2	.	CASSPRGGELFF	TGTGCCAGCAGCCCGAGGGGCGGGGAGCTGTTTTTT
TRBV9	.	TRBJ1-1	.	CASSGLRVGSTEAFF	TGTGCCAGCAGCGGACTCAGGGTGGGGAGCACTGAAGCTTTCTTT
TRBV6-5	TRBD2	TRBJ2-5	.	CASRRTSGKRETQYF	TGTGCCAGCAGACGGACTAGCGGGAAGCGGGAGACCCAGTACTTC
TRBV5-1	.	TRBJ2-7	.	CASSLAGEQYF	TGCGCCAGCAGCTTGGCGGGCGAGCAGTACTTC
TRBV14	TRBD2	TRBJ2-2	.	CASSQYGTSAGELFF	TGTGCCAGCAGCCAATATGGGACTAGCGCCGGGGAGCTGTTTTTT
TRBV14	.	TRBJ2-2	once	CASSQQGYTGELFF	TGTGCCAGCAGCCAACAGGGTTACACCGGGGAGCTGTTTTTT
TRBV5-4	.	TRBJ2-6	.	CASSLTGRTGANVLTF	TGTGCCAGCAGCTTAACGGGGCGCACTGGGGCCAACGTCCTGACTTTC
TRBV30	.	TRBJ1-1	few	CAWDYTGTEAFF	TGTGCCTGGGACTACACGGGGACTGAAGCTTTCTTT
TRBV18	TRBD1	TRBJ1-2	.	CASSLQGANYGYTF	TGTGCCAGCTCACTACAGGGGGCTAACTATGGCTACACCTTC
TRBV5-1	TRBD1	TRBJ2-1	.	CASSLVPGQGMNEQFF	TGCGCCAGCAGCTTGGTTCCGGGACAGGGGATGAATGAGCAGTTCTTC
TRBV4-2	.	TRBJ2-7	once	CASSGGVTSSYEQYF	TGTGCCAGCAGCGGAGGGGTGACGAGCTCCTACGAGCAGTACTTC
TRBV4-3	.	TRBJ1-1	.	CASSQEYTNTEAFF	TGCGCCAGCAGCCAAGAATACACGAACACTGAAGCTTTCTTT
TRBV6-6	.	TRBJ2-4	.	CASIRQNTNIQYF	TGTGCCAGCATACGACAGAACACCAACATTCAGTACTTC
TRBV28	.	TRBJ1-1	.	CASSPPRRNEAFF	TGTGCCAGCAGTCCCCCCCGACGGAATGAAGCTTTCTTT
TRBV19	.	TRBJ1-1	.	CASSTGENTEAFF	TGTGCCAGTAGTACAGGTGAGAACACTGAAGCTTTCTTT
TRBV28	TRBD1	TRBJ1-2	.	CASSSGTGDNYGYTF	TGTGCCAGCAGTTCAGGGACAGGGGATAACTATGGCTACACCTTC
TRBV7-9	TRBD1	TRBJ2-5	.	CASSFGQGMGETQYF	TGTGCCAGCAGCTTTGGACAGGGGATGGGAGAGACCCAGTACTTC
TRBV10-3	.	TRBJ2-7	.	CAISELDEQYF	TGTGCCATCAGTGAGTTGGACGAGCAGTACTTC
TRBV6-5	.	TRBJ2-5	.	CASSSPDRPSRETQYF	TGTGCCAGCAGTTCACCGGACAGACCCTCGCGGGAGACCCAGTACTTC
TRBV18	.	TRBJ2-1	once	CASSPWVQYEQFF	TGTGCCAGCTCACCATGGGTTCAATATGAGCAGTTCTTC
TRBV19	TRBD1	TRBJ1-2	.	CASSPAAGTGGVDYGYTF	TGTGCCAGTAGTCCGGCGGCGGGCACAGGGGGCGTCGACTATGGCTACACCTTC
TRBV2	.	TRBJ2-1	.	CASSVQGGTYNEQFF	TGTGCCAGCAGTGTTCAGGGGGGGACTTACAATGAGCAGTTCTTC
TRBV4-3	.	TRBJ1-5	.	CASSQGLGNQPQHF	TGCGCCAGCAGCCAAGGATTAGGGAACCAGCCCCAGCATTTT
TRBV18	.	TRBJ2-3	few	CASSPAGSDTQYF	TGTGCCAGCTCACCCGCGGGATCAGATACGCAGTATTTT
TRBV19	.	TRBJ1-1	once	CASSIGTSADTEAFF	TGTGCCAGTAGTATTGGGACATCGGCGGACACTGAAGCTTTCTTT
TRBV7-2	TRBD2	TRBJ2-1	.	CASSVSGRATEQFF	TGTGCCAGCAGCGTTAGCGGGAGGGCTACTGAGCAGTTCTTC
TRBV7-9	TRBD1	TRBJ2-4	.	CASSLGDRGENIQYF	TGTGCCAGCAGCTTAGGGGACAGGGGAGAAAACATTCAGTACTTC
TRBV6-5	.	TRBJ1-1	.	CASSYWGRENTEAFF	TGTGCCAGCAGTTACTGGGGACGGGAAAACACTGAAGCTTTCTTT
TRBV6-1	.	TRBJ2-7	once	CASSVQVGPYEQYF	TGTGCCAGCAGTGTACAGGTGGGTCCCTACGAGCAGTACTTC
TRBV2	.	TRBJ1-4	.	CASSEQGPFEKLFF	TGTGCCAGCAGTGAGCAGGGTCCGTTCGAAAAACTGTTTTTT